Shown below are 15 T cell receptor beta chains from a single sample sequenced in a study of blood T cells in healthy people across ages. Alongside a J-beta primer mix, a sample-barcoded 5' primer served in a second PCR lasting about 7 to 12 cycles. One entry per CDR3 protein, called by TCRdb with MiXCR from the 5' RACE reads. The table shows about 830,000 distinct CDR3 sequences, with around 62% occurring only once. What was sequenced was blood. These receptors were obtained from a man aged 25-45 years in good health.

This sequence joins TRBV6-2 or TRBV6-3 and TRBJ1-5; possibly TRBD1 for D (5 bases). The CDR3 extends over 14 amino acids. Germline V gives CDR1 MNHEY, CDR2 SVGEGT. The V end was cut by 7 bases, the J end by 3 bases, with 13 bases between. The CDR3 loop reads CASTRAGPNQPQHF. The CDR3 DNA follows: TGTGCCAGCACGCGAGCGGGGCCCAATCAGCCCCAGCATTTT.

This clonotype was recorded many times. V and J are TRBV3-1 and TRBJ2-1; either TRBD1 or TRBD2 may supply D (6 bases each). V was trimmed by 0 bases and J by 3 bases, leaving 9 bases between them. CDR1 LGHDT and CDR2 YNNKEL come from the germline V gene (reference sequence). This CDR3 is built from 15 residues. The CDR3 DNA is TGTGCCAGCAGCCAAGAGGGGGGCGACTACAATGAGCAGTTCTTC. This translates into CASSQEGGDYNEQFF.

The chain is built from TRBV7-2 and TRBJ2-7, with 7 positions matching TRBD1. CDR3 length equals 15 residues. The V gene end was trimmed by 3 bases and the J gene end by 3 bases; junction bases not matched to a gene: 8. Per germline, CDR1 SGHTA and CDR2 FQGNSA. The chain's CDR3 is CASSFGSGTVYEQYF. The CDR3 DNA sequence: TGTGCCAGCAGCTTTGGGTCCGGGACAGTCTACGAGCAGTACTTC.

The CDR3 sequence is CSARGRGWPGDYGYTF. CDR3 DNA sequence: TGCAGTGCTAGAGGAAGGGGATGGCCAGGGGACTATGGCTACACCTTC. The chain uses TRBV20-1 and TRBJ1-2; possible D gene TRBD1, 6 bases. The CDR3 extends over 16 amino acids. V dropped 1 base and J dropped 3 bases, with 18 bases sitting between them. CDR1 is DFQATT and CDR2 is SNEGSKA in the germline V gene (reference sequence).

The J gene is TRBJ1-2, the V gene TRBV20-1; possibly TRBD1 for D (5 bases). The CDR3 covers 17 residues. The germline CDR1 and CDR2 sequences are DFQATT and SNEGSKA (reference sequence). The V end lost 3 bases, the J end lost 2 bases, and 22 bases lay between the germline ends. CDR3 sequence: CSASLKGSVERNYGYTF. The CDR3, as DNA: TGCAGTGCTAGTCTGAAGGGGTCAGTCGAGAGAAACTATGGCTACACCTTC.

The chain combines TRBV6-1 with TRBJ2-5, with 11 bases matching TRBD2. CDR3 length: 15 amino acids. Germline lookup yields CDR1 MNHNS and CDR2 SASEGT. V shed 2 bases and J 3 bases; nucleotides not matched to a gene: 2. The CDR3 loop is CASSELGLAEETQYF. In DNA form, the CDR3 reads TGTGCCAGCAGTGAATTGGGACTAGCGGAAGAGACCCAGTACTTC.

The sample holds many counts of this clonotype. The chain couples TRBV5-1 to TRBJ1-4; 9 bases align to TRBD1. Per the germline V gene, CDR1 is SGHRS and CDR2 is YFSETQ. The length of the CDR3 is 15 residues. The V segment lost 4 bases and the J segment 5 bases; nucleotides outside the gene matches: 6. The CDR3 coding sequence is TGCGCCAGCAGCCTACGGACAGGGGCCAATGAAAAACTGTTTTTT. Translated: CASSLRTGANEKLFF.

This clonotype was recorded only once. The CDR3 loop is CAIKGNIDTEAFF. CDR3 DNA: TGTGCCATCAAGGGTAATATAGACACTGAAGCTTTCTTT. J is TRBJ1-1 and V is TRBV10-3; no reliable D call. Deletions cut 7 bases from V and 3 bases from J, with 12 bases between. This CDR3 has 13 residues. Germline loops: CDR1 ENHRY, CDR2 SYGVKD.

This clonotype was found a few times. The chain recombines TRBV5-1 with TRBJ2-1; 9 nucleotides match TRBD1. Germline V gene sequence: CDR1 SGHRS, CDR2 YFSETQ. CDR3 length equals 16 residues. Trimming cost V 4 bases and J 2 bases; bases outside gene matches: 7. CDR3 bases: TGCGCCAGCAGCCCGACAGGGGGGATTACCTACAATGAGCAGTTCTTC. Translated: CASSPTGGITYNEQFF.

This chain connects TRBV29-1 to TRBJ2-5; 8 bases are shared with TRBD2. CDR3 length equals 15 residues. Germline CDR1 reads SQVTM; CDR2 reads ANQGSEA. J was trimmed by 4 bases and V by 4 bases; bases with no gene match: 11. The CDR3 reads CSVGGARGLVETQYF. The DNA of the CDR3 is TGCAGCGTTGGAGGCGCACGGGGACTAGTAGAGACCCAGTACTTC.

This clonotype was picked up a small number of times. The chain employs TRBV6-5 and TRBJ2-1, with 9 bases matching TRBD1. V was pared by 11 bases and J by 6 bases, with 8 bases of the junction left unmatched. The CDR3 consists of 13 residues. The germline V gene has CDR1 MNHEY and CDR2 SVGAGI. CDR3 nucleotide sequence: TGTGCCTGCATCGGGACAGGGCCCAATGAGCAGTTCTTC. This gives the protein CACIGTGPNEQFF.

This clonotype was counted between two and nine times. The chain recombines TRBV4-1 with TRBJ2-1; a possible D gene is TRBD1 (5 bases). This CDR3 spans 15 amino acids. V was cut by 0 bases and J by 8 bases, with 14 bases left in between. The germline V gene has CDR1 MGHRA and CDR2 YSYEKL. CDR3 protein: CASSQDPREGDEQFF. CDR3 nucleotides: TGCGCCAGCAGCCAAGACCCCAGGGAAGGGGATGAGCAGTTCTTC.

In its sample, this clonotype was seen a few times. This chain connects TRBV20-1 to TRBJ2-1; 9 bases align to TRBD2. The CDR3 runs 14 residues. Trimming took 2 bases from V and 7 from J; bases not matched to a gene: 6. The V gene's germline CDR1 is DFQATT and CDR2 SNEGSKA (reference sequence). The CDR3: CSARSSGGPNEQFF. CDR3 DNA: TGCAGTGCTAGAAGTAGCGGGGGTCCAAATGAGCAGTTCTTC.

CDR3: CASSQGDRQGYNEQFF. The CDR3 DNA follows: TGTGCCAGCAGCCAGGGCGATCGACAGGGGTACAATGAGCAGTTCTTC. This rearrangement joins TRBV3-1 to TRBJ2-1, with 8 bases that match TRBD1. This CDR3 spans 16 amino acids. Trimming at V came to 3 bases and at J to 4 bases, leaving 8 bases not matched to a gene. The germline gives CDR1 LGHDT, CDR2 YNNKEL (reference sequence).

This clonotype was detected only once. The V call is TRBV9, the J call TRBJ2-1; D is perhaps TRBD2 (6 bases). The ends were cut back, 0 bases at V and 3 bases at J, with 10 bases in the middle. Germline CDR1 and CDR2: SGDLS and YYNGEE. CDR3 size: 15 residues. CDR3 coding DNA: TGTGCCAGCAGCGTAGGCGGGGCGATCTACAATGAGCAGTTCTTC. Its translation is CASSVGGAIYNEQFF. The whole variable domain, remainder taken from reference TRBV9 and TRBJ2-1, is DSGVTQTPKHLITATGQRVTLRCSPRSGDLSVYWYQQSLDQGLQFLIQYYNGEERAKGNILERFSAQQFPDLHSELNLSSLELGDSALYFCASSVGGAIYNEQFFGPGTRLTVL.